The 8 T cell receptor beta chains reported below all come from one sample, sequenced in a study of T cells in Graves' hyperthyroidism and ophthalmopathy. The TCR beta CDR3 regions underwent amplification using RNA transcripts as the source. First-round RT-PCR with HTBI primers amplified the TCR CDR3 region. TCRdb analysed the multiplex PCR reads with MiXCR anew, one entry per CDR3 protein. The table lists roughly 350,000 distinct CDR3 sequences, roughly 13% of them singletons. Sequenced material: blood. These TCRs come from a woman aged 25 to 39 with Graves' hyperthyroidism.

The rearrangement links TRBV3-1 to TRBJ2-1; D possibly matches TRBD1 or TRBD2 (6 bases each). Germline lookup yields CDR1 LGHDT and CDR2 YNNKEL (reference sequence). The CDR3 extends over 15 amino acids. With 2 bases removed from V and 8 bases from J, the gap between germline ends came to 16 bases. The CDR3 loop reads CASSQLPTRQDEQFF. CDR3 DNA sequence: TGTGCCAGCAGCCAACTTCCGACTAGACAGGATGAGCAGTTCTTC.

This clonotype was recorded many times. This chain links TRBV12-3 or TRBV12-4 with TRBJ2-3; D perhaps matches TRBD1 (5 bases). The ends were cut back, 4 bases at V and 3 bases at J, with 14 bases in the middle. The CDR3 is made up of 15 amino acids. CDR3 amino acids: CASSSPVAGTDTQYF. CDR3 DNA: TGTGCCAGCAGTTCCCCAGTGGCAGGGACAGATACGCAGTATTTT.

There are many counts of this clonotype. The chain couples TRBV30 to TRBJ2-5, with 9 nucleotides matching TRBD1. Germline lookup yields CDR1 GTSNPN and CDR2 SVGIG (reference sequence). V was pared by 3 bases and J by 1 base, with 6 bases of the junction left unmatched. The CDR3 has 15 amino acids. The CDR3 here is CAWSGTGWAQETQYF. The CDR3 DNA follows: TGTGCCTGGAGCGGGACAGGGTGGGCCCAAGAGACCCAGTACTTC.

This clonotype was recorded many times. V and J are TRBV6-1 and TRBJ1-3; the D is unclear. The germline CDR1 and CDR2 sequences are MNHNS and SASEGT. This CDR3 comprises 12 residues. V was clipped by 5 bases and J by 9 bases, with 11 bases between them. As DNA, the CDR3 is TGTGCCAGCAGTCCATCCTCGGGCACCATATATTTT. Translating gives CASSPSSGTIYF.

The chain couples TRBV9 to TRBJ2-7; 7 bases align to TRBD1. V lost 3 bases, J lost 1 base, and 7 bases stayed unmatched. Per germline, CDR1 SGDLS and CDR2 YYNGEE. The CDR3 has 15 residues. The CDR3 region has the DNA TGTGCCAGCAGCGCTATAGACAGGGCTTCCTACGAGCAGTACTTC. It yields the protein CASSAIDRASYEQYF.

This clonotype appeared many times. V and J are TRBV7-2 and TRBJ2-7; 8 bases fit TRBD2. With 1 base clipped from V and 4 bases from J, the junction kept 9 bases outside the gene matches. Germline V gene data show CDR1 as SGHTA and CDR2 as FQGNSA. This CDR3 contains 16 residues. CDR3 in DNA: TGTGCCAGCAGCTTAGGGCCAGCGGGAGCAGGTTACGAGCAGTACTTC. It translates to CASSLGPAGAGYEQYF.

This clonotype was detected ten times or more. The CDR3 DNA reads TGTGCCAGCATCGTCGGGACAGGGCACACTGAAGCTTTCTTT. Its translation is CASIVGTGHTEAFF. V and J are TRBV7-9 and TRBJ1-1, with 9 bases identical to TRBD1. This CDR3 has 14 residues. Germline CDR1 and CDR2: SEHNR and FQNEAQ (reference sequence). Trimming took 7 bases from V and 3 from J; bases not matched to a gene: 6.

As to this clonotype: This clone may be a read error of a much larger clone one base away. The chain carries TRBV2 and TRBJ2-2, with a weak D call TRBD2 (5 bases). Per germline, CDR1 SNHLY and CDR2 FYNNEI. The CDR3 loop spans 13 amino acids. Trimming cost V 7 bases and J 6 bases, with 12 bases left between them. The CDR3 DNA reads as TGTGCCAGCATAACTATGGGAGCCGGGGAGCTGTTTTTT. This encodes CASITMGAGELFF.